Listed below are T cell receptor beta chains from one sample, sequenced in a study of cytomegalovirus exposure and HLA in healthy donors. TCRdb keeps only in-frame clones here, not all; method: immunoSEQ multiplex PCR. The sample shows around 110,000 clones, 66% of them seen only once. Sample: PBMCs. The receptors derive from a man between 18 and 29 years old in good health and CMV-seronegative. Each CDR3 is given with its conserved first and last residue. Fields, in order: J gene, clone size, D gene, V gene, CDR3 DNA, CDR3 protein. D genes are given only for firm matches. For some rows the clone size is stated as once, few or many, or as a class when expanded; others skip it.

J: TRBJ1-1
size: -
D: -
V: TRBV7-9
DNA: TGTGCCAGCAGCTCCAAATACAGGGTCGGCACTGAAGCTTTCTTT
CDR3: CASSSKYRVGTEAFF

J: TRBJ2-5
size: once
D: -
V: TRBV11-2
DNA: TGTGCCAGCAGCTTAGATGGGCCGCCGCTCGGTCGGTACTTC
CDR3: CASSLDGPPLGRYF

J: TRBJ1-5
size: few
D: -
V: TRBV6-1
DNA: TGTGCCAGCAGCGTGGCGGGTTGGAATCAGCCCCAGCATTTT
CDR3: CASSVAGWNQPQHF

J: TRBJ2-7
size: -
D: -
V: TRBV5-1
DNA: TGCGCCAGCAGCTTGGCGGGAGCCGCCTACGAGCAGTACTTC
CDR3: CASSLAGAAYEQYF

J: TRBJ2-7
size: -
D: TRBD2
V: TRBV27
DNA: TGTGCCAGCAGTCACTGGACTAGCGGGGGCTACGAGCAGTACTTC
CDR3: CASSHWTSGGYEQYF

J: TRBJ2-1
size: -
D: TRBD1
V: TRBV11-2
DNA: TGTGCCAGCAGCCGGACAGGGAACTGTGAGCAGTTCTTC
CDR3: CASSRTGNCEQFF

J: TRBJ2-7
size: few
D: -
V: TRBV15
DNA: TGTGCTACCAGGGGGACTAGTACCGAGCAGTACTTC
CDR3: CATRGTSTEQYF

J: TRBJ2-7
size: few
D: -
V: TRBV7-6
DNA: TGTGCCAGCAGCTTAGCGATGGGGGGGGCGGCTGCCGAGCAGTACTTC
CDR3: CASSLAMGGAAAEQYF

J: TRBJ1-1
size: -
D: -
V: TRBV12-5
DNA: TGTGCTAGTGGCCCCGGGAACACTGAAGCTTTCTTT
CDR3: CASGPGNTEAFF

J: TRBJ2-1
size: -
D: -
V: TRBV11-2
DNA: TGTGCCAGCAGCTTAGCGGGGGTAGCCCATGAGCAGTTCTTC
CDR3: CASSLAGVAHEQFF

J: TRBJ2-7
size: -
D: TRBD2
V: TRBV4-2
DNA: TGTGCCAGCAGCCAAGAAATGGGCGGGGGTGACTACGAGCAGTACTTC
CDR3: CASSQEMGGGDYEQYF

J: TRBJ2-1
size: -
D: TRBD2
V: TRBV5-6
DNA: TGTGCCAGCAGCTTGCTCGGGACTAGCGGGAGGGCCCCCTACAATGAGCAGTTCTTC
CDR3: CASSLLGTSGRAPYNEQFF

J: TRBJ1-1
size: -
D: -
V: TRBV9
DNA: TGTGCCAGCAGCCCCCGCAGGGGAACTGAAGCTTTCTTT
CDR3: CASSPRRGTEAFF